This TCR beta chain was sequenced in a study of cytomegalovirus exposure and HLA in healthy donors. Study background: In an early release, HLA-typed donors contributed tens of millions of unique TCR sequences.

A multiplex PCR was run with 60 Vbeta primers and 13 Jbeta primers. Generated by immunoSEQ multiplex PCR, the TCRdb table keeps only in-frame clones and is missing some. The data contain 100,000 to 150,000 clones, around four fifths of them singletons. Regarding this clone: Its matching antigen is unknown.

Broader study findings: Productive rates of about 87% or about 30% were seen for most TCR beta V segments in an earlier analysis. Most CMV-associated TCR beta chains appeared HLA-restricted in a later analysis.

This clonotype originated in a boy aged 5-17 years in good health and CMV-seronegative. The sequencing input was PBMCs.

The CDR3 nucleotides read TGTGCCAGCAGTTACTCAGGAGCGGGAGAGTACATTCAGTACTTC. Residues: CASSYSGAGEYIQYF. The genes are TRBV6-5 and TRBJ2-4; 8 bases agree with TRBD2. Germline loops: CDR1 MNHEY, CDR2 SVGAGI. The V gene end was trimmed by 0 bases and the J gene end by 8 bases; junction bases not matched to a gene: 6. The CDR3 is 15 residues long.